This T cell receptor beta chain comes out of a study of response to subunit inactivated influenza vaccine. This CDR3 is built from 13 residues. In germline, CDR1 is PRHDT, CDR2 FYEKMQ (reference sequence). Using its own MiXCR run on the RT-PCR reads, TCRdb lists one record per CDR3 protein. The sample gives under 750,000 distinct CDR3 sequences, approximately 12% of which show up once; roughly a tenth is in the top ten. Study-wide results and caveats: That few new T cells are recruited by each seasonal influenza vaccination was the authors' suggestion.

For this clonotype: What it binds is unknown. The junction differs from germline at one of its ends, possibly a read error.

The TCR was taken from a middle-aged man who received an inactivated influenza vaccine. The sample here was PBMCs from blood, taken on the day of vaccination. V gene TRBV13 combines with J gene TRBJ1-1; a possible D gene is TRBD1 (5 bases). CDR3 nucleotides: TGTGCCAGCAGCCTAGGACAAGCTAGGGTGGCTTTCTTT. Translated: CASSLGQARVAFF. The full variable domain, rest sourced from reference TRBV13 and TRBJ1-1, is AAGVIQSPRHLIKEKRETATLKCYPIPRHDTVYWYQQGPGQDPQFLISFYEKMQSDKGSIPDRFSAQQFSDYHSELNMSSLELGDSALYFCASSLGQARVAFFGQGTRLTVV.